A selection of T cell receptor beta chains follows, all from one sample in a study of T cell responses to AZD1222 COVID-19 vaccine. Sequencing used immunoSEQ multiplex PCR; TCRdb keeps in-frame clones, though not all of them. The sample shows tens of thousands of clones, 90% to 95% of them seen only once. The specimen was peripheral blood, collected on day 0 of MenACWY control vaccination. The receptor source for this set is an adult in good health. CDR3s include the opening cysteine and the closing phenylalanine or tryptophan. Each record gives: D gene, J gene, V gene, clone size, CDR3 DNA, CDR3 protein. The D gene is left open where the match is weak. Size values are once, few and many counts, or a class for expanded clones, and some rows have none.

d_call: TRBD1
j_call: TRBJ1-1
v_call: TRBV7-9
clone_size: NA
cdr3_nt: TGTGCCAGCAGGGGACAGGGGGGCCCTGAAGCTTTCTTT
cdr3_aa: CASRGQGGPEAFF

d_call: NA
j_call: TRBJ2-1
v_call: TRBV19
clone_size: NA
cdr3_nt: TGTGCCAGTAGTCCGGGACGCTCCTACAATGAGCAGTTCTTC
cdr3_aa: CASSPGRSYNEQFF

d_call: NA
j_call: TRBJ2-7
v_call: TRBV7-2
clone_size: NA
cdr3_nt: TGTGCCAGCAGCCCTTCGTTATGGGGGCCCGACTACGAGCAGTACTTC
cdr3_aa: CASSPSLWGPDYEQYF

d_call: NA
j_call: TRBJ2-2
v_call: TRBV12-3/TRBV12-4
clone_size: NA
cdr3_nt: TGTGCCACAAGTCGGGGGAACACCGGGGAGCTGTTTTTT
cdr3_aa: CATSRGNTGELFF

d_call: NA
j_call: TRBJ1-4
v_call: TRBV28
clone_size: NA
cdr3_nt: TGTGCCAGCAGTCCTGTCCCAACTAATGAAAAACTGTTTTTT
cdr3_aa: CASSPVPTNEKLFF

d_call: NA
j_call: TRBJ1-2
v_call: TRBV2
clone_size: NA
cdr3_nt: TGTGCCAGCAGTAGACAGGTGGACTATGGCTACACCTTC
cdr3_aa: CASSRQVDYGYTF

d_call: NA
j_call: TRBJ2-7
v_call: TRBV6-5
clone_size: NA
cdr3_nt: TGTGCCAGCAGTCGTCGGGGGTACTACGAGCAGTACTTC
cdr3_aa: CASSRRGYYEQYF

d_call: NA
j_call: TRBJ1-1
v_call: TRBV12-3/TRBV12-4
clone_size: NA
cdr3_nt: TGTGCCAGCCTGCCGGGCAGAGGCGCTGAAGCTTTCTTT
cdr3_aa: CASLPGRGAEAFF

d_call: TRBD1
j_call: TRBJ2-6
v_call: TRBV19
clone_size: few
cdr3_nt: TGTGCCAGTAGTACTCTTAGATTACAGGGGCGGACTGGGGCCAACGTCCTGACTTTC
cdr3_aa: CASSTLRLQGRTGANVLTF

d_call: NA
j_call: TRBJ1-6
v_call: TRBV7-2
clone_size: NA
cdr3_nt: TGTGCCAGCAGCCCAAGGACAGTCTTTAATTCACCCCTCCACTTT
cdr3_aa: CASSPRTVFNSPLHF

d_call: NA
j_call: TRBJ2-7
v_call: TRBV6-1
clone_size: NA
cdr3_nt: TGTGCCAGCAGTGATATAGGGACACTCTACGAGCAGTACTTC
cdr3_aa: CASSDIGTLYEQYF

d_call: NA
j_call: TRBJ1-5
v_call: TRBV2
clone_size: NA
cdr3_nt: TGTGCCAGCAGTGGTTTGGGGGCGGACAATCAGCCCCAGCATTTT
cdr3_aa: CASSGLGADNQPQHF

d_call: TRBD2
j_call: TRBJ2-7
v_call: TRBV28
clone_size: NA
cdr3_nt: TGTGCCAGCAACCCCACTAGCGGGAGCGGCGAGCAGTACTTC
cdr3_aa: CASNPTSGSGEQYF

d_call: NA
j_call: TRBJ2-7
v_call: TRBV18
clone_size: NA
cdr3_nt: TGTGCCAGCTCACCAAAGGCAGCGCCCTCGGTGGAGCAGTACTTC
cdr3_aa: CASSPKAAPSVEQYF

d_call: TRBD2
j_call: TRBJ2-5
v_call: TRBV24-1
clone_size: NA
cdr3_nt: TGTGCCACCAGTGACCCCGGACTAGCGGGAGTATTGGAGACCCAGTACTTC
cdr3_aa: CATSDPGLAGVLETQYF

d_call: NA
j_call: TRBJ2-7
v_call: TRBV5-1
clone_size: once
cdr3_nt: TGCGCCAGCAGCCCAGGACAGACGGTCGCCTACGAGCAGTACTTC
cdr3_aa: CASSPGQTVAYEQYF

d_call: NA
j_call: TRBJ1-3
v_call: TRBV5-1
clone_size: NA
cdr3_nt: TGCGCCAGCAGCTTGCAGGGGCCCAGCTCTGGAAACACCATATATTTT
cdr3_aa: CASSLQGPSSGNTIYF

d_call: TRBD2
j_call: TRBJ2-7
v_call: TRBV10-1
clone_size: NA
cdr3_nt: TGCGCCAGCAGCATAACTAGCGGGAGCTACGAGCAGTACTTC
cdr3_aa: CASSITSGSYEQYF

d_call: NA
j_call: TRBJ2-2
v_call: TRBV6-4
clone_size: once
cdr3_nt: TGTGCCAGCAGTGAGAGTCTCGCGAACACCGGGGAGCTGTTTTTT
cdr3_aa: CASSESLANTGELFF

d_call: TRBD2
j_call: TRBJ2-7
v_call: TRBV27
clone_size: NA
cdr3_nt: TGTGCCAGCAGTCCCACTAGCGGGGGCCGGCAGTACTTC
cdr3_aa: CASSPTSGGRQYF

d_call: NA
j_call: TRBJ1-1
v_call: TRBV5-1
clone_size: NA
cdr3_nt: TGCGCCAGCAACGCCGGGACGGCGAACACTGAAGCTTTCTTT
cdr3_aa: CASNAGTANTEAFF

d_call: NA
j_call: TRBJ1-6
v_call: TRBV12-3/TRBV12-4
clone_size: once
cdr3_nt: TGTGCCAGCTCAAGGGGCCCTAATTCACCCCTCCACTTT
cdr3_aa: CASSRGPNSPLHF

d_call: NA
j_call: TRBJ2-4
v_call: TRBV5-1
clone_size: NA
cdr3_nt: TGCGCCAGCAGCTTGAAACTCGCTCCCAACATTCAGTACTTC
cdr3_aa: CASSLKLAPNIQYF

d_call: NA
j_call: TRBJ1-2
v_call: TRBV7-8
clone_size: once
cdr3_nt: TGTGCCAGCAGCCCCTTTCAGGGCAACTATGGCTACACCTTC
cdr3_aa: CASSPFQGNYGYTF

d_call: NA
j_call: TRBJ2-5
v_call: TRBV5-5
clone_size: NA
cdr3_nt: TGTGCCAGCAGCTTCACTGGGGCGGAAGAGACCCAGTACTTC
cdr3_aa: CASSFTGAEETQYF

d_call: TRBD1
j_call: TRBJ2-5
v_call: TRBV6-1
clone_size: NA
cdr3_nt: TGTGCCAGCAGTGAAGCGAGGGGGCTGGGGGAGACCCAGTACTTC
cdr3_aa: CASSEARGLGETQYF

d_call: NA
j_call: TRBJ1-5
v_call: TRBV24-1
clone_size: NA
cdr3_nt: TGTGCCACCAGTGAGCTGAATCAGCCCCAGCATTTT
cdr3_aa: CATSELNQPQHF

d_call: NA
j_call: TRBJ2-1
v_call: TRBV11-2
clone_size: once
cdr3_nt: TGTGCCAGCAGCTTGGCAGGGGGAGGGGTCAATGAGCAGTTCTTC
cdr3_aa: CASSLAGGGVNEQFF

d_call: TRBD2
j_call: TRBJ2-2
v_call: TRBV9
clone_size: once
cdr3_nt: TGTGCCAGCAGCGCCTTCGCTAGCGGGACTTCCGGGGAGCTGTTTTTT
cdr3_aa: CASSAFASGTSGELFF

d_call: TRBD1
j_call: TRBJ2-2
v_call: TRBV5-6
clone_size: few
cdr3_nt: TGTGCCAGCACCAGGGGGCCCGGGAACACCGGGGAGCTGTTTTTT
cdr3_aa: CASTRGPGNTGELFF

d_call: TRBD2
j_call: TRBJ2-1
v_call: TRBV11-3
clone_size: NA
cdr3_nt: TGTGCCAGCAGCTCGGGGGGGCGCTCCTACAATGAGCAGTTCTTC
cdr3_aa: CASSSGGRSYNEQFF

d_call: NA
j_call: TRBJ2-7
v_call: TRBV5-1
clone_size: NA
cdr3_nt: TGCGCCAGCAGCTTGGTTAAAACCTACGAGCAGTACTTC
cdr3_aa: CASSLVKTYEQYF

d_call: TRBD1
j_call: TRBJ2-1
v_call: TRBV5-1
clone_size: NA
cdr3_nt: TGCGCCAGCAGCCCCGGACAGGGGTCCTACAATGAGCAGTTCTTC
cdr3_aa: CASSPGQGSYNEQFF

d_call: NA
j_call: TRBJ1-4
v_call: TRBV6-5
clone_size: NA
cdr3_nt: TGTGCCAGCAGATCAGGACAGAGTAATGAAAAACTGTTTTTT
cdr3_aa: CASRSGQSNEKLFF